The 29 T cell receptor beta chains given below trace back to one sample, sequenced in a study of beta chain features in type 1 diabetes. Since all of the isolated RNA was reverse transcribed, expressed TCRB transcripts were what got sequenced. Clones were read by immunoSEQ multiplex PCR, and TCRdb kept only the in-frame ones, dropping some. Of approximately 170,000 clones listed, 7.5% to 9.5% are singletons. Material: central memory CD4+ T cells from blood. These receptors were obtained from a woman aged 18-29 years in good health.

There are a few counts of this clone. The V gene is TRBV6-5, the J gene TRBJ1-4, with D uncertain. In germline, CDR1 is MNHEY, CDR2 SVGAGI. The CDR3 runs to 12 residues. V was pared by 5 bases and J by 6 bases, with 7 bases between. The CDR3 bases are TGTGCCAGCAGTCCCGGAGATGAAAAACTGTTTTTT. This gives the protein CASSPGDEKLFF.

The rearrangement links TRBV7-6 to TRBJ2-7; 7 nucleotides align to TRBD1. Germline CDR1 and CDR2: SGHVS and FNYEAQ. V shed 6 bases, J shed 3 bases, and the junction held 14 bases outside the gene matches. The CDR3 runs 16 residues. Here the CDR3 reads CASSPQPGQFLYEQYF. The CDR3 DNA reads TGTGCCAGCAGTCCCCAACCGGGACAGTTCCTCTACGAGCAGTACTTC.

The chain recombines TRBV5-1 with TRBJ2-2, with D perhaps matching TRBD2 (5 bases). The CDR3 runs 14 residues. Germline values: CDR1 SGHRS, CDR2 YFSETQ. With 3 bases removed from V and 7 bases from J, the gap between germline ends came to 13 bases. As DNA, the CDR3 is TGCGCCAGCAGCTCGTTAGCGTCGAGCGGGGAGCTGTTTTTT. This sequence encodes CASSSLASSGELFF.

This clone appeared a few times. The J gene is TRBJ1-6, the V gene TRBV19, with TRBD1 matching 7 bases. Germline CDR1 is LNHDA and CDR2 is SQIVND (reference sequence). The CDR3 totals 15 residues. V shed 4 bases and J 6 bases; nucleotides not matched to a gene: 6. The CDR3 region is CASSNRGPSNSPLHF. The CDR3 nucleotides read TGTGCCAGTAGTAATAGGGGGCCCAGTAATTCACCCCTCCACTTT.

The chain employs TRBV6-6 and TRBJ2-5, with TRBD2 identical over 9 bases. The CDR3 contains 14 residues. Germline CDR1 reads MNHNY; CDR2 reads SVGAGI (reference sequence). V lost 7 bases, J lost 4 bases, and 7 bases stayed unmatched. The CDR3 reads CASTERGDRETQYF. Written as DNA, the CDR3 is TGTGCCAGCACTGAGCGGGGGGATCGAGAGACCCAGTACTTC.

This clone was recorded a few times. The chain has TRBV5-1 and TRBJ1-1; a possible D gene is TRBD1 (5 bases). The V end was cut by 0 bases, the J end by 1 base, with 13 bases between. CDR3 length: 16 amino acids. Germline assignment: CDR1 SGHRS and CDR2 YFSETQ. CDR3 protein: CASSLGGGAQNTEAFF. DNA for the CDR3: TGCGCCAGCAGCTTGGGAGGAGGGGCCCAGAACACTGAAGCTTTCTTT.

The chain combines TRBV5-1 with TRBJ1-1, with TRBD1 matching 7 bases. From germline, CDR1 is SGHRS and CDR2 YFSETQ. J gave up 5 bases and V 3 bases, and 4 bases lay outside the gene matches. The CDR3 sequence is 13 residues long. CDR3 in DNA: TGCGCCAGCAGCTCCCAGGGGGGTACTGAAGCTTTCTTT. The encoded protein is CASSSQGGTEAFF.

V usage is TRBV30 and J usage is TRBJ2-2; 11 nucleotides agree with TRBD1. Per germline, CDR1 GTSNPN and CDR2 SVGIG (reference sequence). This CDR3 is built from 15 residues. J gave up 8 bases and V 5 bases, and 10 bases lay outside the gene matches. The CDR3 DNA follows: TGTGCCTGGTGCTCCGGGACAGGGGGAGTAGGGGAGCTGTTTTTT. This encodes CAWCSGTGGVGELFF.

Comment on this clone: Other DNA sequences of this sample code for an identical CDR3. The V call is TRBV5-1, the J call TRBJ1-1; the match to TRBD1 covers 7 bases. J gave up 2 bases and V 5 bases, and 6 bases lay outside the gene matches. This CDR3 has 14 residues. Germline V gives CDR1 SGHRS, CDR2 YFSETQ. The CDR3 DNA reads TGCGCCAGCAGTCGGACAGGCAGTAACACTGAAGCTTTCTTT. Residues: CASSRTGSNTEAFF.

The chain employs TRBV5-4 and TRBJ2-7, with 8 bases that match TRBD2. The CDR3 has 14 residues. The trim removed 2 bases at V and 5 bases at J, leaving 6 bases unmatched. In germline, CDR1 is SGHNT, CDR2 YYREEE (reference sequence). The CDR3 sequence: CASSLAGVFNEQYF. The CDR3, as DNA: TGTGCCAGCAGCTTAGCGGGAGTGTTCAACGAGCAGTACTTC.

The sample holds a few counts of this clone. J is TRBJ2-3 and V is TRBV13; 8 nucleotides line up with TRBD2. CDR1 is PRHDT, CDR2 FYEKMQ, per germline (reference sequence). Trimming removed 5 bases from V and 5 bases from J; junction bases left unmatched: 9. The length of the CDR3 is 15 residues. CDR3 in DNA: TGTGCCAGCAGCAAAATTACTAGCGGTGGAGATACGCAGTATTTT. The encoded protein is CASSKITSGGDTQYF. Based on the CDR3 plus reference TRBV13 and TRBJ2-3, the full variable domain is AAGVIQSPRHLIKEKRETATLKCYPIPRHDTVYWYQQGPGQDPQFLISFYEKMQSDKGSIPDRFSAQQFSDYHSELNMSSLELGDSALYFCASSKITSGGDTQYFGPGTRLTVL.

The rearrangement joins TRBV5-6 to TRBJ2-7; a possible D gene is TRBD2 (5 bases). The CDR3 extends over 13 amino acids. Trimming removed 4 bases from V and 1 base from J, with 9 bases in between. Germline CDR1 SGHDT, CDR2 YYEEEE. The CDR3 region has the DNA TGTGCCAGCAGCCCCGGACTTTCCTACGAGCAGTACTTC. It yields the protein CASSPGLSYEQYF.

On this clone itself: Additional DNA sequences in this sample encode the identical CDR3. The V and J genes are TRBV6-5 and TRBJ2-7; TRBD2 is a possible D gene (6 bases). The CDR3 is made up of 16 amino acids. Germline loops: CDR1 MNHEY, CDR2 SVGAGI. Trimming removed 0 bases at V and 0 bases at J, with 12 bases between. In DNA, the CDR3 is TGTGCCAGCAGTTACTCGTGGGACTTGAGCTCCTACGAGCAGTACTTC. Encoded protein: CASSYSWDLSSYEQYF.

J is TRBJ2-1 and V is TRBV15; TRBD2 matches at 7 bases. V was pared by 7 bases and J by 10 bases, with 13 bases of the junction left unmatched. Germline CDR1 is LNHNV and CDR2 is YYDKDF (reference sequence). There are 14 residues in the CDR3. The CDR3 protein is CATKYGGSTGEQFF. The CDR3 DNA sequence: TGTGCCACCAAATATGGCGGGAGTACAGGCGAGCAGTTCTTC.

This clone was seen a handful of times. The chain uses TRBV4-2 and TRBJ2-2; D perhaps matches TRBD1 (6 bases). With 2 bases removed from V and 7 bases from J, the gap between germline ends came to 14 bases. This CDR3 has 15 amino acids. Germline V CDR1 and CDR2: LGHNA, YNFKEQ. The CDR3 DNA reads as TGTGCCAGCAGCCAATTCGTAGGGGGTGACGGGGAGCTGTTTTTT. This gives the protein CASSQFVGGDGELFF.

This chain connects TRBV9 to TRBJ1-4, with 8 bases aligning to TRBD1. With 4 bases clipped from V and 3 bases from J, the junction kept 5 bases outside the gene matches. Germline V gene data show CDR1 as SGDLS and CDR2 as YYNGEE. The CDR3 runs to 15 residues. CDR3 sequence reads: CASSMGQASNEKLFF. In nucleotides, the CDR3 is TGTGCCAGCAGCATGGGACAGGCTTCTAATGAAAAACTGTTTTTT. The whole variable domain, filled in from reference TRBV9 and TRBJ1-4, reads DSGVTQTPKHLITATGQRVTLRCSPRSGDLSVYWYQQSLDQGLQFLIQYYNGEERAKGNILERFSAQQFPDLHSELNLSSLELGDSALYFCASSMGQASNEKLFFGSGTQLSVL.

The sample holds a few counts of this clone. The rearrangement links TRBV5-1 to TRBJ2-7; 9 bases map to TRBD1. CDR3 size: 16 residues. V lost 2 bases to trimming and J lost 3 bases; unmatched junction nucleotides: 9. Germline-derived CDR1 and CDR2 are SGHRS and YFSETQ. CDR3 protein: CASSFLAGTGSYEQYF. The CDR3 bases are TGCGCCAGCAGCTTCCTTGCGGGGACAGGGAGCTACGAGCAGTACTTC.

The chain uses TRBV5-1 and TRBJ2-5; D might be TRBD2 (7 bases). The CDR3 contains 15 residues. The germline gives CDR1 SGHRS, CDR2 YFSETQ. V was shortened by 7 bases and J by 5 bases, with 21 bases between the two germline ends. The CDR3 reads CASADGGALGETQYF. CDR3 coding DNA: TGCGCCAGCGCGGATGGGGGGGCCCTCGGGGAGACCCAGTACTTC.

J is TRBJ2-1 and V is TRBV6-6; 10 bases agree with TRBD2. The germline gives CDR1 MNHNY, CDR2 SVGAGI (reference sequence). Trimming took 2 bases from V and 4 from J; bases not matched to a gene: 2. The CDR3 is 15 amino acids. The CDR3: CASSYPSGGYNEQFF. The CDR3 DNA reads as TGTGCCAGCAGTTACCCTAGCGGGGGATACAATGAGCAGTTCTTC.

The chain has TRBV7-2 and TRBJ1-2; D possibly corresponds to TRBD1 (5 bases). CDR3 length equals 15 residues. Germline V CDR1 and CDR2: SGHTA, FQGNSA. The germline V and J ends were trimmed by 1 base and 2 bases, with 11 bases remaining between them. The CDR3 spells CASSLDRGENYGYTF. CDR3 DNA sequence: TGTGCCAGCAGCTTAGATCGGGGGGAAAACTATGGCTACACCTTC.

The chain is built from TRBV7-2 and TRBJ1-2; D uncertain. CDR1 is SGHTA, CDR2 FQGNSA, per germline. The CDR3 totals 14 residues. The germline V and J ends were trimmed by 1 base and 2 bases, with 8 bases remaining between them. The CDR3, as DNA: TGTGCCAGCAGCTTAGGGCGGCAGAACTATGGCTACACCTTC. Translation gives CASSLGRQNYGYTF.

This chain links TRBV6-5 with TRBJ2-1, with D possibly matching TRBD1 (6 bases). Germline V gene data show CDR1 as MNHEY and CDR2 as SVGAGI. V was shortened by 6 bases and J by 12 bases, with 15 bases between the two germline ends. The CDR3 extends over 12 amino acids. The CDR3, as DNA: TGTGCCAGCAGCCCGAGGGGGTCCAGGCAGTTCTTC. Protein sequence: CASSPRGSRQFF.

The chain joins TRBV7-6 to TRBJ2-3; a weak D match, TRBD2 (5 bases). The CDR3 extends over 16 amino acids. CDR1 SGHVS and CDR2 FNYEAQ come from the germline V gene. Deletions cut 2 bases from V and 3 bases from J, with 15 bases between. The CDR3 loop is CASSLISGKFTDTQYF. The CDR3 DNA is TGTGCCAGCAGCTTAATTTCCGGGAAATTTACAGATACGCAGTATTTT.

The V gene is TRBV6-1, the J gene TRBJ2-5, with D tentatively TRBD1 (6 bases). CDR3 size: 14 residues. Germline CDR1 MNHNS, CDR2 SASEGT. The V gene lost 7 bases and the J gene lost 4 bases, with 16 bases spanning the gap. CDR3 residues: CASNNVAGVETQYF. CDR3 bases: TGTGCCAGCAACAACGTAGCAGGGGTAGAGACCCAGTACTTC.

CDR3 loop: CASGRRGKGYEQYF. The CDR3 DNA follows: TGTGCCAGTGGTAGGAGGGGAAAGGGTTACGAGCAGTACTTC. The V and J genes are TRBV27 and TRBJ2-7; perhaps TRBD2 as D (6 bases). Germline V gives CDR1 MNHEY, CDR2 SMNVEV (reference sequence). The V end was cut by 9 bases, the J end by 4 bases, with 19 bases between. The CDR3 has 14 residues.

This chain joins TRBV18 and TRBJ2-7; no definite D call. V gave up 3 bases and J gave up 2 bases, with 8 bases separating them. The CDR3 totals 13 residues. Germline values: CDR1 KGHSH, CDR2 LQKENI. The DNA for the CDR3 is TGTGCCAGCTCACCGGTGCAGACCTACGAGCAGTACTTC. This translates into CASSPVQTYEQYF.

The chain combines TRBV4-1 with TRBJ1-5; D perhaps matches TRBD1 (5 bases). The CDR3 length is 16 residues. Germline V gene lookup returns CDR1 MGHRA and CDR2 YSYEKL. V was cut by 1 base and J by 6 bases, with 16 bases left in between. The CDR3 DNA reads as TGCGCCAGCAGCCAAGGCGGGAGGGGTCGTAGTCAGCCCCAGCATTTT. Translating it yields CASSQGGRGRSQPQHF.

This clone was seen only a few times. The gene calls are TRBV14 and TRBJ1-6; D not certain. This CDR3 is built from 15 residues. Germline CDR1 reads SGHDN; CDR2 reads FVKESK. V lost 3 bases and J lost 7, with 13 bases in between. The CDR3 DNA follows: TGTGCCAGCAGCCACCCCGCCGGAGGGAATTCACCCCTCCACTTT. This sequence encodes CASSHPAGGNSPLHF. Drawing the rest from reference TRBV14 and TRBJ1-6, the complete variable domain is EAGVTQFPSHSVIEKGQTVTLRCDPISGHDNLYWYRRVMGKEIKFLLHFVKESKQDESGMPNNRFLAERTGGTYSTLKVQPAELEDSGVYFCASSHPAGGNSPLHFGNGTRLTVT.

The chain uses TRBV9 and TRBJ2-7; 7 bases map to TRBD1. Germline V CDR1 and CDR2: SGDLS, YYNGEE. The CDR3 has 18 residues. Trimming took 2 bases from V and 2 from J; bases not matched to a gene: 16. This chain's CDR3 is CASSVPFDRVKPTYEQYF. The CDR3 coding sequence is TGTGCCAGCAGCGTCCCTTTCGACAGGGTCAAACCCACCTACGAGCAGTACTTC.